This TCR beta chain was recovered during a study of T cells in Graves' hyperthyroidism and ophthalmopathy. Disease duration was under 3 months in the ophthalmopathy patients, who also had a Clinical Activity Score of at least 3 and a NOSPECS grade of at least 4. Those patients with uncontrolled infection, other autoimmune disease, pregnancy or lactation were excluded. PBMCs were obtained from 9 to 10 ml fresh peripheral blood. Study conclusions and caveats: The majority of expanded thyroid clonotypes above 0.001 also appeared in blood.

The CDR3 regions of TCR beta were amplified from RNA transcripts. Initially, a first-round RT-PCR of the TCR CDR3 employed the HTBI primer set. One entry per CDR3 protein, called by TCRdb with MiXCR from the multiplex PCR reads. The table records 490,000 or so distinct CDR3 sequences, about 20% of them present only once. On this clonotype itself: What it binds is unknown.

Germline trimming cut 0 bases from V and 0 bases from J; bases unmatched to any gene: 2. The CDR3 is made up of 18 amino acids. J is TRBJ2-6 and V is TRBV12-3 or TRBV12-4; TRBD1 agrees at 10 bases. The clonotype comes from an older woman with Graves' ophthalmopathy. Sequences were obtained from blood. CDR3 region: CASSLAGTGVSGANVLTF. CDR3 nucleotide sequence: TGTGCCAGCAGTTTAGCCGGGACAGGGGTCTCTGGGGCCAACGTCCTGACTTTC.